A single sample is the source of the 26 T cell receptor beta chains below, sequenced in a study of T cells in tuberculosis. Measured with immunoSEQ multiplex PCR; TCRdb has only the in-frame clones, and not every one. The sample includes 55,000 to 60,000 clones, approximately 85% of them seen just once. Cells were sorted from thawed PBMC rested overnight and stained with GMM-loaded CD1B tetramer, viability dye and anti-CD3. The lipid loaded on the CD1B tetramers was C32 glucose monomycolate from Rhodococcus equi. The sample was CD1b-GMM tetramer-negative cells sorted from PBMCs. The source of these receptors is an adult woman with latent tuberculosis.

This clone occurred a few times. The CDR3 DNA sequence: TGTGCCAGCACCGTCTTTAGCATCTCTGGGGCCAACGTCCTGACTTTC. Its protein product is CASTVFSISGANVLTF. The chain is built from TRBV5-4 and TRBJ2-6; no clear D gene. Germline V gene sequence: CDR1 SGHNT, CDR2 YYREEE (reference sequence). The germline V and J ends were trimmed by 6 bases and 0 bases, with 13 bases remaining between them. The CDR3 has 16 amino acids.

The CDR3 protein is CASSPDSYGYTF. The CDR3 DNA reads as TGTGCCAGCAGCCCCGACAGCTATGGCTACACCTTC. The V call is TRBV5-4, the J call TRBJ1-2, with D perhaps TRBD1 (5 bases). Germline CDR1 and CDR2: SGHNT and YYREEE (reference sequence). The CDR3 has 12 amino acids. Trimming removed 4 bases from V and 4 bases from J, with 8 bases in between.

The chain employs TRBV2 and TRBJ2-2, with 11 bases fitting TRBD2. Germline CDR1 is SNHLY and CDR2 is FYNNEI. V shed 4 bases and J 8 bases; nucleotides not matched to a gene: 3. The CDR3 runs to 14 residues. CDR3 residues: CASSGTSGPGELFF. The DNA for the CDR3 is TGTGCCAGCAGTGGGACTAGCGGGCCGGGGGAGCTGTTTTTT.

This rearrangement joins TRBV7-8 to TRBJ2-7; 14 bases fit TRBD2. V shed 3 bases and J 3 bases; nucleotides not matched to a gene: 13. Germline-derived CDR1 and CDR2 are SGHVS and FQNEAQ. The CDR3 loop spans 19 amino acids. CDR3 protein: CASSLGLAGEVMVSYEQYF. DNA of the CDR3: TGTGCCAGCAGCTTGGGACTAGCGGGAGAAGTAATGGTTAGCTACGAGCAGTACTTC.

This clone was recorded once. The V call is TRBV29-1, the J call TRBJ2-2, with TRBD2 matching 8 bases. V shed 3 bases and J 4 bases; nucleotides not matched to a gene: 4. The CDR3 runs to 14 residues. Germline values: CDR1 SQVTM, CDR2 ANQGSEA. CDR3 sequence reads: CSVDSRGGTGELFF. The CDR3 DNA sequence: TGCAGCGTTGATAGCCGGGGGGGCACCGGGGAGCTGTTTTTT.

The V and J genes are TRBV27 and TRBJ2-7, with D perhaps TRBD1 (5 bases). There are 13 residues in the CDR3. Deletions cut 6 bases from V and 0 bases from J, with 9 bases between. Germline V gene lookup returns CDR1 MNHEY and CDR2 SMNVEV (reference sequence). In nucleotides, the CDR3 is TGTGCCAGCAGGGACATAAGCTCCTACGAGCAGTACTTC. Amino acid sequence: CASRDISSYEQYF.

This clone was counted a few times. V usage is TRBV28 and J usage is TRBJ1-3; D may be TRBD1 (5 bases). CDR1 is MDHEN, CDR2 SYDVKM, per germline. V was pared by 6 bases and J by 2 bases, with 14 bases between. CDR3 size: 15 residues. The chain's CDR3 is CASSQLTGAGNTIYF. In DNA form, the CDR3 reads TGTGCCAGCAGCCAGCTTACAGGAGCTGGAAACACCATATATTTT.

The chain couples TRBV9 to TRBJ2-2; unclear D gene. V was trimmed by 4 bases and J by 3 bases, leaving 16 bases between them. The CDR3 extends over 16 amino acids. Germline V lookup: CDR1 SGDLS, CDR2 YYNGEE. DNA of the CDR3: TGTGCCAGCAGCCCGCACCCGATTCGGGACACCGGGGAGCTGTTTTTT. As protein: CASSPHPIRDTGELFF.

This clone has just one count. The chain has TRBV5-1 and TRBJ2-5, with 9 bases identical to TRBD1. There are 15 residues in the CDR3. V trimming: 0 bases; J trimming: 5 bases; junction bases outside the gene matches: 5. From germline, CDR1 is SGHRS and CDR2 YFSETQ. The CDR3 reads CASSLAGQGTETQYF. In DNA, the CDR3 is TGCGCCAGCAGCTTGGCAGGACAGGGGACGGAGACCCAGTACTTC.

This rearrangement joins TRBV27 to TRBJ1-3; D call uncertain. The CDR3 is 15 amino acids. The V end lost 5 bases, the J end lost 3 bases, and 14 bases lay between the germline ends. Germline V gives CDR1 MNHEY, CDR2 SMNVEV (reference sequence). The CDR3 DNA reads as TGTGCCAGCAGTCCCCGCCCCGCGGGTGGAAACACCATATATTTT. It translates to CASSPRPAGGNTIYF.

The V and J genes are TRBV4-3 and TRBJ2-7; 13 bases line up with TRBD2. Germline V gene lookup returns CDR1 LGHNA and CDR2 YSLEER. After removal of 0 bases from V and 9 bases from J, the junction contained 8 bases not matched to a gene. The CDR3 is made up of 16 amino acids. The DNA for the CDR3 is TGCGCCAGCAGCCAAGATAAGAGGACTAGCGGGAGCGCGCAGTACTTC. Translating gives CASSQDKRTSGSAQYF.

This clone was counted only a few times. V gene TRBV4-3 combines with J gene TRBJ1-3, with D possibly matching TRBD1 (6 bases). There are 16 residues in the CDR3. V lost 1 base to trimming and J lost 2 bases, with 12 bases between them. Germline V gene sequence: CDR1 LGHNA, CDR2 YSLEER. The CDR3 DNA reads as TGCGCCAGCAGCCAAGTCTACAGGGAGCCTGGAAACACCATATATTTT. This codes for CASSQVYREPGNTIYF.

In this sample, this clone turned up a few times. The chain joins TRBV7-9 to TRBJ1-2, with no clear D. This CDR3 is 13 amino acids long. CDR1 and CDR2 from the germline V gene are SEHNR and FQNEAQ (reference sequence). Between the trimmed V and J ends, which lost 2 bases and 8 bases, there was a span of 12 bases. The CDR3 spells CASSLTREEGYTF. The CDR3 DNA sequence: TGTGCCAGCAGCTTAACCCGGGAAGAAGGCTACACCTTC. The whole variable domain, remainder taken from reference TRBV7-9 and TRBJ1-2, is DTGVSQNPRHKITKRGQNVTFRCDPISEHNRLYWYRQTLGQGPEFLTYFQNEAQLEKSRLLSDRFSAERPKGSFSTLEIQRTEQGDSAMYLCASSLTREEGYTFGSGTRLTVV.

This clone has just one count. The rearrangement joins TRBV9 to TRBJ2-5; TRBD1 agrees at 7 bases. This CDR3 region has 15 residues. Germline V gene sequence: CDR1 SGDLS, CDR2 YYNGEE. Trimming at V came to 0 bases and at J to 5 bases, leaving 7 bases not matched to a gene. The CDR3 DNA reads TGTGCCAGCAGCGTAGGGGACAGAGTTTCGGAGACCCAGTACTTC. It yields the protein CASSVGDRVSETQYF.

The V and J genes are TRBV7-2 and TRBJ2-1; D gene uncertain. CDR3 length equals 13 residues. The germline gives CDR1 SGHTA, CDR2 FQGNSA. V gave up 1 base and J gave up 7 bases, with 8 bases separating them. CDR3 in amino acids: CASSLVSRNEQFF. In nucleotides, the CDR3 is TGTGCCAGCAGCTTAGTGTCGAGGAATGAGCAGTTCTTC.

The rearrangement uses TRBV30 and TRBJ1-1; TRBD1 matches at 10 bases. The CDR3 runs to 16 residues. V lost 2 bases to trimming and J lost 0 bases; unmatched junction nucleotides: 6. Looked up from germline, CDR1 is GTSNPN and CDR2 is SVGIG (reference sequence). The CDR3 DNA reads TGTGCCTGGAGTCCGGGGACAGGGGCGCTGAACACTGAAGCTTTCTTT. As protein: CAWSPGTGALNTEAFF.

The chain couples TRBV2 to TRBJ1-2; possible D gene TRBD1, 5 bases. CDR1 is SNHLY, CDR2 FYNNEI, per germline. The CDR3 consists of 13 residues. V lost 5 bases, J lost 3 bases, and 10 bases lay in between. The CDR3 region is CASSTEQDYGYTF. The CDR3 DNA sequence: TGTGCCAGCAGTACAGAACAGGACTATGGCTACACCTTC.

The genes are TRBV13 and TRBJ1-1, with 7 bases lining up with TRBD1. This CDR3 has 15 residues. The trim removed 0 bases at V and 5 bases at J, leaving 6 bases unmatched. Germline V gene sequence: CDR1 PRHDT, CDR2 FYEKMQ (reference sequence). The CDR3 spells CASSLGSGGRTEAFF. CDR3 bases: TGTGCCAGCAGCTTAGGCTCAGGGGGACGTACTGAAGCTTTCTTT.

This chain connects TRBV5-1 to TRBJ2-7; 8 nucleotides agree with TRBD2. The V segment lost 2 bases and the J segment 6 bases; nucleotides outside the gene matches: 10. This CDR3 region has 15 residues. Per germline, CDR1 SGHRS and CDR2 YFSETQ. CDR3 sequence reads: CASSFESGRNGEQYF. CDR3 coding DNA: TGCGCCAGCAGCTTCGAGAGCGGGAGAAATGGCGAGCAGTACTTC. Based on the CDR3 plus reference TRBV5-1 and TRBJ2-7, the full variable domain is KAGVTQTPRYLIKTRGQQVTLSCSPISGHRSVSWYQQTPGQGLQFLFEYFSETQRNKGNFPGRFSGRQFSNSRSEMNVSTLELGDSALYLCASSFESGRNGEQYFGPGTRLTVT.

The V gene is TRBV13, the J gene TRBJ2-3; possibly TRBD2 for D (5 bases). The V and J ends lost 2 bases and 3 bases respectively, with 9 bases between them. This CDR3 has 14 residues. Looked up from germline, CDR1 is PRHDT and CDR2 is FYEKMQ (reference sequence). CDR3 region: CASSLLGSTDTQYF. CDR3 coding DNA: TGTGCCAGCAGCTTACTAGGGAGTACAGATACGCAGTATTTT.

A word on this clone: Given the absence of the conserved phenylalanine or tryptophan at the CDR3 end, a read error is likely. V and J are TRBV18 and TRBJ1-2; D perhaps matches TRBD1 (6 bases). Germline CDR1 and CDR2: KGHSH and LQKENI. Trimming shortened V by 2 bases and J by 6 bases, and 10 bases separated the two germline ends. The length of the CDR3 is 13 residues. For the CDR3, the DNA is TGTGCCAGCTCACCAGACAGGCCACATGGCTACACCCTC. Protein: CASSPDRPHGYTL.

This chain connects TRBV4-1 to TRBJ2-3; the match to TRBD1 covers 8 bases. Germline V lookup: CDR1 MGHRA, CDR2 YSYEKL. The CDR3 has 15 residues. Germline trimming cut 5 bases from V and 1 base from J; bases unmatched to any gene: 5. The CDR3 sequence: CASSLQGVGTDTQYF. DNA of the CDR3: TGCGCCAGCAGCTTACAGGGGGTAGGCACAGATACGCAGTATTTT.

The chain recombines TRBV2 with TRBJ2-7, with 10 bases fitting TRBD2. The CDR3 length is 15 residues. The germline CDR1 and CDR2 sequences are SNHLY and FYNNEI. Germline trimming cut 1 base from V and 2 bases from J; bases unmatched to any gene: 2. CDR3 DNA: TGTGCCAGCAGTGAAGAGGGACTAGCGACCTACGAGCAGTACTTC. This sequence encodes CASSEEGLATYEQYF.

The chain combines TRBV15 with TRBJ2-1; a weak D match, TRBD2 (6 bases). The germline V gene has CDR1 LNHNV and CDR2 YYDKDF (reference sequence). Trimming pared 1 base from V and 8 bases from J, leaving 15 bases between. The CDR3 has 15 residues. The DNA for the CDR3 is TGTGCCACCAGCAGAGTCCGGGACTCTGGCGATGAGCAGTTCTTC. Amino acids: CATSRVRDSGDEQFF.

In the case of this clone: An end of the junction does not agree with germline; a read error may underlie this. The J gene is TRBJ2-3, the V gene TRBV7-7, with D perhaps TRBD1 (5 bases). Germline loops: CDR1 SSHAT, CDR2 FNYEAQ (reference sequence). CDR3 length equals 13 residues. The CDR3 spells CASSYEQGDTQYF. The CDR3, as DNA: TGTGCTAGCAGCTATGAGCAGGGAGATACGCAGTATTTT.

The CDR3 coding sequence is TGCGCCAGCAGCTTGACTAGCGGGGTATTCACAGATACGCAGTATTTT. It is translated as CASSLTSGVFTDTQYF. The V and J genes are TRBV5-1 and TRBJ2-3; 10 nucleotides match TRBD2. This CDR3 has 16 residues. J lost 2 bases, V lost 1 base, and 4 bases had no gene match. Per the germline V gene, CDR1 is SGHRS and CDR2 is YFSETQ.